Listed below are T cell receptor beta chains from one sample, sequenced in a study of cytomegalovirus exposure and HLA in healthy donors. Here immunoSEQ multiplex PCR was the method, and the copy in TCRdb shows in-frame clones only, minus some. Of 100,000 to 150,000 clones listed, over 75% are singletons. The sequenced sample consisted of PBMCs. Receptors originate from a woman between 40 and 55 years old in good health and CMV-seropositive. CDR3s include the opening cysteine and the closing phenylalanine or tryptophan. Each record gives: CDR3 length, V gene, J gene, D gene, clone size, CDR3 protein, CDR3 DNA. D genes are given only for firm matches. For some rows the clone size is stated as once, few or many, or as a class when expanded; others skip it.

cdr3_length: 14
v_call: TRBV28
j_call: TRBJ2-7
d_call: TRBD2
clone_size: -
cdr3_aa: CASIPGGTPYEQYF
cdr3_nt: TGTGCCAGCATCCCGGGGGGGACCCCCTACGAGCAGTACTTC

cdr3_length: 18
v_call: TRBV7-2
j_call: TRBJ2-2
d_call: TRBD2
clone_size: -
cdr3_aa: CASSFRTSGGLNPGELFF
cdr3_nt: TGTGCCAGCAGCTTCAGGACTAGCGGGGGGCTAAACCCCGGGGAGCTGTTTTTT

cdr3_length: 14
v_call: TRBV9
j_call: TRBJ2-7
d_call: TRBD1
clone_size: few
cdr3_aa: CASSVGQGAYEQYF
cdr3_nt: TGTGCCAGCAGCGTAGGGCAGGGGGCCTACGAGCAGTACTTC

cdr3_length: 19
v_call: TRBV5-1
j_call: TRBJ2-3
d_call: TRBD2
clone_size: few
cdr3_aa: CASSLGLAGGGSSTDTQYF
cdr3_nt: TGCGCCAGCAGCTTGGGACTAGCGGGGGGCGGGTCCTCCACAGATACGCAGTATTTT

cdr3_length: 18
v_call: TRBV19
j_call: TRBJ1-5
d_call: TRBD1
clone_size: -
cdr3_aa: CASTKGTGGTVRNQPQHF
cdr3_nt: TGTGCCAGTACTAAAGGGACAGGGGGCACGGTTAGGAATCAGCCCCAGCATTTT

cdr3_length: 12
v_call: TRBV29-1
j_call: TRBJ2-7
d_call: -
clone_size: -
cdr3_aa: CSVTWSSGEQYF
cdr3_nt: TGCAGCGTTACGTGGAGTTCCGGCGAGCAGTACTTC

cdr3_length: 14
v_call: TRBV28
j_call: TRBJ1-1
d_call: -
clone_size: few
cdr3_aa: CASSLPGGNTEAFF
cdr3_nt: TGTGCCAGCAGTTTACCGGGGGGGAACACTGAAGCTTTCTTT

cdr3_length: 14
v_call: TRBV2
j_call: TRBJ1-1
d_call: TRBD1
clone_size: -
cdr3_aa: CASSQGQLNTEAFF
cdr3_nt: TGTGCCAGCAGCCAGGGACAGCTGAACACTGAAGCTTTCTTT

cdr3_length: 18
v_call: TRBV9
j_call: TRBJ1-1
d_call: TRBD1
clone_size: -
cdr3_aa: CASSVGTGNMGMNTEAFF
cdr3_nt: TGTGCCAGCAGCGTTGGGACAGGCAATATGGGGATGAACACTGAAGCTTTCTTT

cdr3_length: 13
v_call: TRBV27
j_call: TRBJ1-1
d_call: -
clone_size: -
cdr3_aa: CASSLSRGTEAFF
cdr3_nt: TGTGCCAGCAGTTTAAGCCGCGGAACTGAAGCTTTCTTT

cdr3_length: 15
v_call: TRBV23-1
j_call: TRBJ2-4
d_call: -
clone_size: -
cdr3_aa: CASSHQRQAKNIQYF
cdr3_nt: TGCGCCAGCAGTCACCAGAGACAAGCCAAAAACATTCAGTACTTC

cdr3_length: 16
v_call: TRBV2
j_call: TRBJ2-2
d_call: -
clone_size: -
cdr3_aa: CASSENWGQNTGELFF
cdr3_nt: TGTGCCAGCAGTGAGAATTGGGGACAAAACACCGGGGAGCTGTTTTTT

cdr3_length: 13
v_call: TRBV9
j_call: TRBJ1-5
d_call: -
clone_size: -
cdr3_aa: CASSGSPGQLQHF
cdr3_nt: TGTGCCAGCAGCGGCAGTCCAGGGCAGCTCCAGCATTTT

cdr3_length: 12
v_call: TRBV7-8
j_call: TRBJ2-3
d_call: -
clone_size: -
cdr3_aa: CASSFFTDTQYF
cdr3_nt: TGTGCCAGCAGCTTCTTCACAGATACGCAGTATTTT

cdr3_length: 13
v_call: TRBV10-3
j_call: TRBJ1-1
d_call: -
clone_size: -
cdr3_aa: CAISESIRGEAFF
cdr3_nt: TGTGCCATCAGTGAGTCGATCAGAGGTGAAGCTTTCTTT

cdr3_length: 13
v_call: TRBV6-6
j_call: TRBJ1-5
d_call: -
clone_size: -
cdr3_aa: CASSLQGTQPQHF
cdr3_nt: TGTGCCAGCAGCTTACAGGGAACTCAGCCCCAGCATTTT

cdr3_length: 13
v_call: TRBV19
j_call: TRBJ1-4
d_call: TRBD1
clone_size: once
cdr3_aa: CASRGQGVEKLFF
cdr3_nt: TGTGCCAGTAGGGGACAGGGGGTTGAAAAACTGTTTTTT

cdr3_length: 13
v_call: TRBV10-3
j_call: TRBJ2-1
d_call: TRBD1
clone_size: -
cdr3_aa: CAIRTGDGDEQFF
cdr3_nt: TGTGCCATCAGAACAGGGGACGGGGATGAGCAGTTCTTC

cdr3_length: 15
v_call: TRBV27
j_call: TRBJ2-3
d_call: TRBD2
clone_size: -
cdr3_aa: CASSRGTSETDTQYF
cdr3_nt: TGTGCCAGCAGTCGTGGGACTAGCGAAACAGATACGCAGTATTTT

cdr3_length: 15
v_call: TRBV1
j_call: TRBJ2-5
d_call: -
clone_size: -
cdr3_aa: CTSSQDRVIQETQYF
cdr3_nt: TGCACCAGCAGCCAGGACAGGGTGATACAAGAGACCCAGTACTTC

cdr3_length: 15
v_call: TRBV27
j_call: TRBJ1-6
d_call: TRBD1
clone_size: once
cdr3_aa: CASSLRQGEGSPLHF
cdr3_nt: TGTGCCAGCAGTTTAAGACAGGGAGAGGGTTCACCCCTCCACTTT

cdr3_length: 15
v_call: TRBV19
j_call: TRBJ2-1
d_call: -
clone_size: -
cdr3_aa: CASSIDGQGSNEQFF
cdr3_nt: TGTGCCAGTAGTATAGATGGTCAGGGCTCCAATGAGCAGTTCTTC

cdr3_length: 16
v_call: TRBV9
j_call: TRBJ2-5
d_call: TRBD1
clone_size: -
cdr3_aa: CASSVAPGQGEETQYF
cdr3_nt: TGTGCCAGCAGCGTAGCCCCCGGCCAGGGGGAAGAGACCCAGTACTTC

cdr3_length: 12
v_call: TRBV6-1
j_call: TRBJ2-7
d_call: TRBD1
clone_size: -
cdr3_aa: CASSGQGHEQYF
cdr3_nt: TGTGCCAGCAGTGGACAGGGACACGAGCAGTACTTC